This TCR beta chain was profiled in a study of control samples from healthy donors and cancer patients. Libraries were prepared by immunoSEQ multiplex PCR; TCRdb keeps only in-frame clonotypes and omits some of them. The sample includes about 110,000 clones, around 80% of them seen just once. This TCR was recovered from a man between 18 and 35 years old in good health. The source material was blood.

CDR3 bases: TGTGCCAGCAGCGTAGAAGTCTTACCCCTCGGGGAGCTGTTTTTT. As protein: CASSVEVLPLGELFF. The J gene is TRBJ2-2, the V gene TRBV9; D is unresolved. Germline V gene lookup returns CDR1 SGDLS and CDR2 YYNGEE. Trimming took 0 bases from V and 7 from J, leaving 13 bases between them. This CDR3 contains 15 residues.